These T cell receptor beta chains were read from a single sample in a study of cytomegalovirus exposure and HLA in healthy donors. Sequencing was performed with immunoSEQ multiplex PCR; in TCRdb, only in-frame clones are kept and a portion is missing. Among about 130,000 clones listed, less than 80% were seen once. Sequencing used PBMCs. All receptors derive from a man in his forties in good health and CMV-seropositive. Both conserved end residues are part of each CDR3. A D gene is named only where the DNA matches it firmly. The size entry is marked missing in some rows and otherwise reads once, few, many or a size class.

V: TRBV1; D: NA; J: TRBJ1-2; size: NA; CDR3: CTSSQALPGQGMVDTF; DNA: TGCACCAGCAGCCAGGCACTTCCGGGACAGGGTATGGTCGACACCTTC
V: TRBV25-1; D: TRBD2; J: TRBJ2-2; size: NA; CDR3: CASSLNSGRVSGELFF; DNA: TGTGCCAGCAGTCTTAATAGCGGGAGGGTATCCGGGGAGCTGTTTTTT
V: TRBV19; D: TRBD2; J: TRBJ2-1; size: NA; CDR3: CASSPGRSGRAGDNEQFF; DNA: TGTGCCAGTAGTCCTGGGAGGAGCGGGAGGGCCGGGGACAATGAGCAGTTCTTC
V: TRBV2; D: NA; J: TRBJ2-2; size: NA; CDR3: CASSGGLFSGELFF; DNA: TGTGCCAGCAGTGGTGGACTCTTCTCCGGGGAGCTGTTTTTT
V: TRBV28; D: NA; J: TRBJ2-5; size: NA; CDR3: CASRRQLQETQYF; DNA: TGTGCCAGCAGAAGACAGCTCCAAGAGACCCAGTACTTC
V: TRBV4-2; D: TRBD1; J: TRBJ1-5; size: NA; CDR3: CASSQESDRVPQPQHF; DNA: TGTGCCAGCAGCCAAGAATCGGACAGGGTACCCCAGCCCCAGCATTTT
V: TRBV11-2; D: NA; J: TRBJ1-3; size: NA; CDR3: CASSLGESSGNTIYF; DNA: TGTGCCAGCAGCTTAGGGGAGAGCTCTGGAAACACCATATATTTT
V: TRBV6-5; D: NA; J: TRBJ1-1; size: few; CDR3: CASNGGSGAFF; DNA: TGTGCCAGCAATGGAGGTTCGGGAGCTTTCTTT
V: TRBV7-2; D: TRBD1; J: TRBJ1-5; size: few; CDR3: CASSLVGTGGNQPQHF; DNA: TGTGCCAGCAGCTTAGTAGGGACAGGGGGCAATCAGCCCCAGCATTTT
V: TRBV2; D: NA; J: TRBJ2-5; size: NA; CDR3: CASSETRAGGQETQYF; DNA: TGTGCCAGCAGCGAAACCCGGGCGGGCGGGCAAGAGACCCAGTACTTC
V: TRBV2; D: NA; J: TRBJ2-2; size: NA; CDR3: CASKFGHPNTGELFF; DNA: TGTGCCAGCAAGTTCGGTCACCCGAACACCGGGGAGCTGTTTTTT
V: TRBV13; D: NA; J: TRBJ1-1; size: NA; CDR3: CASSLGSVRQNTEAFF; DNA: TGTGCCAGCAGCTTAGGGTCGGTGCGGCAGAACACTGAAGCTTTCTTT
V: TRBV30; D: NA; J: TRBJ2-5; size: NA; CDR3: CAWSVKLWETQYF; DNA: TGTGCCTGGAGCGTAAAACTTTGGGAGACCCAGTACTTC
V: TRBV30; D: NA; J: TRBJ2-5; size: NA; CDR3: CAWSYVAGQRQETQYF; DNA: TGTGCCTGGAGTTATGTCGCGGGACAGCGACAAGAGACCCAGTACTTC
V: TRBV27; D: NA; J: TRBJ1-3; size: NA; CDR3: CASSLRGAGNTIYF; DNA: TGTGCCAGCAGTTTGCGCGGGGCTGGAAACACCATATATTTT
V: TRBV7-2; D: NA; J: TRBJ2-2; size: few; CDR3: CASSTDSASNTGELFF; DNA: TGTGCCAGCAGCACAGACAGTGCCTCGAACACCGGGGAGCTGTTTTTT
V: TRBV7-2; D: NA; J: TRBJ2-7; size: NA; CDR3: CASSFTGTYEQYF; DNA: TGTGCCAGCAGCTTCACAGGCACCTACGAGCAGTACTTC
V: TRBV6-1; D: NA; J: TRBJ2-3; size: NA; CDR3: CASSEALGRLTDTQYF; DNA: TGTGCCAGCAGTGAAGCTTTAGGGAGACTCACAGATACGCAGTATTTT
V: TRBV9; D: TRBD1; J: TRBJ2-7; size: NA; CDR3: CASGQGTEQYF; DNA: TGTGCCAGCGGACAGGGGACCGAGCAGTACTTC
V: TRBV5-5; D: NA; J: TRBJ1-1; size: NA; CDR3: CASSPLGGTPQEAFF; DNA: TGTGCCAGCAGCCCCTTGGGAGGCACACCACAAGAAGCTTTCTTT
V: TRBV10-1; D: TRBD1; J: TRBJ1-1; size: NA; CDR3: CASTGQGDTEAFF; DNA: TGCGCCAGCACTGGACAGGGGGATACTGAAGCTTTCTTT
V: TRBV19; D: NA; J: TRBJ1-4; size: NA; CDR3: CASSRTTSNEKLFF; DNA: TGTGCCAGTAGTCGGACTACCTCTAATGAAAAACTGTTTTTT
V: TRBV7-9; D: TRBD2; J: TRBJ2-1; size: NA; CDR3: CASSLDSGLPSYNEQFF; DNA: TGTGCCAGCAGCTTAGATAGCGGGCTCCCCTCCTACAATGAGCAGTTCTTC
V: TRBV7-7; D: TRBD1; J: TRBJ1-5; size: NA; CDR3: CASSLTGTGLSNQPQHF; DNA: TGTGCTAGCAGCTTAACCGGGACAGGGTTGAGCAATCAGCCCCAGCATTTT
V: TRBV4-3; D: NA; J: TRBJ1-4; size: once; CDR3: CASSPGGALSNEKLFF; DNA: TGCGCCAGCAGCCCCGGGGGGGCGCTGAGTAATGAAAAACTGTTTTTT
V: TRBV16; D: NA; J: TRBJ2-1; size: NA; CDR3: CASSQSASYNEQFF; DNA: TGTGCCAGCAGCCAATCAGCGTCCTACAATGAGCAGTTCTTC
V: TRBV6-5; D: NA; J: TRBJ2-5; size: many; CDR3: CASSLHNQDEETQYF; DNA: TGTGCCAGCAGTCTTCACAACCAGGATGAAGAGACCCAGTACTTC
V: TRBV11-2; D: NA; J: TRBJ2-3; size: NA; CDR3: CASSLERTNTDTQYF; DNA: TGTGCCAGCAGCTTAGAGAGGACTAACACAGATACGCAGTATTTT
V: TRBV10-3; D: TRBD2; J: TRBJ2-7; size: NA; CDR3: CAISGIGSGGGEQYF; DNA: TGTGCCATCAGTGGGATCGGAAGCGGGGGCGGCGAGCAGTACTTC
V: TRBV27; D: NA; J: TRBJ1-1; size: few; CDR3: CASSFGANTEAFF; DNA: TGTGCCAGCAGTTTTGGGGCGAACACTGAAGCTTTCTTT
V: TRBV11-3; D: TRBD1; J: TRBJ1-5; size: NA; CDR3: CASSLWTGGIQPQHF; DNA: TGTGCCAGCAGCTTGTGGACAGGGGGGATTCAGCCCCAGCATTTT
V: TRBV2; D: NA; J: TRBJ1-1; size: NA; CDR3: CASNLPGTEAFF; DNA: TGTGCCAGCAACCTCCCGGGGACTGAAGCTTTCTTT
V: TRBV2; D: NA; J: TRBJ2-7; size: NA; CDR3: CASGESPYEQYF; DNA: TGTGCCAGCGGTGAAAGCCCCTACGAGCAGTACTTC
V: TRBV7-2; D: NA; J: TRBJ1-2; size: NA; CDR3: CASSFTRGGSFGNYGYTF; DNA: TGTGCCAGCAGCTTCACGAGGGGGGGGAGTTTCGGTAACTATGGCTACACCTTC
V: TRBV7-3; D: TRBD2; J: TRBJ2-2; size: NA; CDR3: CASSRTSVGGELFF; DNA: TGTGCCAGCAGCCGGACTAGCGTGGGAGGGGAGCTGTTTTTT
V: TRBV7-2; D: NA; J: TRBJ2-5; size: few; CDR3: CASSPGQRQETQYF; DNA: TGTGCCAGCAGTCCTGGACAGCGACAAGAGACCCAGTACTTC
V: TRBV9; D: NA; J: TRBJ2-7; size: NA; CDR3: CASSVGGDQYEQYF; DNA: TGTGCCAGCAGCGTAGGCGGGGACCAATACGAGCAGTACTTC
V: TRBV29-1; D: NA; J: TRBJ1-1; size: NA; CDR3: CSARRGGDTEAFF; DNA: TGCAGCGCCCGCCGTGGGGGGGACACTGAAGCTTTCTTT
V: TRBV27; D: NA; J: TRBJ2-7; size: NA; CDR3: CASSLSGGSYEQYF; DNA: TGTGCCAGCAGTTTATCAGGGGGCTCCTACGAGCAGTACTTC
V: TRBV5-4; D: TRBD2; J: TRBJ2-7; size: NA; CDR3: CASSSTSGRTYEQYF; DNA: TGTGCCAGCAGCTCCACTAGCGGGAGAACCTACGAGCAGTACTTC
V: TRBV6-1; D: NA; J: TRBJ1-4; size: NA; CDR3: CASSEAHSRGGTNEKLFF; DNA: TGTGCCAGCAGTGAAGCCCACAGCCGGGGGGGGACTAATGAAAAACTGTTTTTT
V: TRBV9; D: NA; J: TRBJ2-1; size: NA; CDR3: CASSVQVGQGNNEQFF; DNA: TGTGCCAGCAGCGTCCAAGTGGGTCAGGGCAACAATGAGCAGTTCTTC